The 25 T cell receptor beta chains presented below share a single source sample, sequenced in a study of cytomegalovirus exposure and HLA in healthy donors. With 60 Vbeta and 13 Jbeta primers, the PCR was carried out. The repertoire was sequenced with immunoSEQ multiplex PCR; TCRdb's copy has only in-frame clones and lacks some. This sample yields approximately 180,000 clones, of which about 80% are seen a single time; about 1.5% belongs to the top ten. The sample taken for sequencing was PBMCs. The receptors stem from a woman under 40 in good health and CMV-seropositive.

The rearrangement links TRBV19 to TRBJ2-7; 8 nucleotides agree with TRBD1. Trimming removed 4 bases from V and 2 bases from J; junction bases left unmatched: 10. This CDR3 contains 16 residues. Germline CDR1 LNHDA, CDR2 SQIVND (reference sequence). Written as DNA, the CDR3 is TGTGCCAGTAGTAGGGTACCGGGACAGGAAACCTACGAGCAGTACTTC. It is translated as CASSRVPGQETYEQYF. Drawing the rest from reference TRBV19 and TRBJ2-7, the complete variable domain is DGGITQSPKYLFRKEGQNVTLSCEQNLNHDAMYWYRQDPGQGLRLIYYSQIVNDFQKGDIAEGYSVSREKKESFPLTVTSAQKNPTAFYLCASSRVPGQETYEQYFGPGTRLTVT.

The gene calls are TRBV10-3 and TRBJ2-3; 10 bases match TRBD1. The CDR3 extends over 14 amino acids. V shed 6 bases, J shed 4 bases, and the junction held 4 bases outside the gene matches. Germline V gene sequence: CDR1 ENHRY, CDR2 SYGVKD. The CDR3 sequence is CAIRRDRGPDTQYF. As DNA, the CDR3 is TGTGCCATCAGGAGGGACAGGGGCCCAGATACGCAGTATTTT.

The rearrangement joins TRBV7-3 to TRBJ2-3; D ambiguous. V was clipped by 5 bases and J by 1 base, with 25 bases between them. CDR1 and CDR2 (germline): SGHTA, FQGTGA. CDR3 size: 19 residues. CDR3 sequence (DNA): TGTGCCAGCAGCGAATCCGCCGAGGTTCTTTGGCCCGGCACAGATACGCAGTATTTT. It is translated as CASSESAEVLWPGTDTQYF.

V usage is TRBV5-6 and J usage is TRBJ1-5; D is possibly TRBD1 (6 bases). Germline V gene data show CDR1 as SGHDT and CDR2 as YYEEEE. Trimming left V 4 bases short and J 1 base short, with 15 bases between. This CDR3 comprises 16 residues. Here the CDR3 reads CASSVWGRVSNQPQHF. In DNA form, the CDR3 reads TGTGCCAGCAGCGTCTGGGGGCGGGTAAGCAATCAGCCCCAGCATTTT.

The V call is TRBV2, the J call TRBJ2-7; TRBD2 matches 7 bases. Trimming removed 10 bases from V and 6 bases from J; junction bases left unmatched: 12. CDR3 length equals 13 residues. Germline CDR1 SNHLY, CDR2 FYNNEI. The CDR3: CANSGTTRVEQYF. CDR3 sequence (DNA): TGTGCCAACTCCGGGACTACCAGGGTCGAGCAGTACTTC.

CDR3 region: CASSSRDRVYEQYF. The CDR3 region has the DNA TGTGCCAGCAGCTCCCGGGACAGGGTCTACGAGCAGTACTTC. The V and J genes are TRBV7-6 and TRBJ2-7, with TRBD1 matching 9 bases. The CDR3 contains 14 residues. Germline CDR1 SGHVS, CDR2 FNYEAQ. Trimming took 4 bases from V and 3 from J; bases not matched to a gene: 4.

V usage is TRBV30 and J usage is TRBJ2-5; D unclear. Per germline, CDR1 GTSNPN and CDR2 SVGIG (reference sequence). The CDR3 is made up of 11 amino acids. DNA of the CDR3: TGTGCTTTTCGTGAGGAAGAGACCCAGTACTTC. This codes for CAFREEETQYF. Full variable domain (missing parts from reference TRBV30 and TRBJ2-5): SQTIHQWPATLVQPVGSPLSLECTVEGTSNPNLYWYRQAAGRGLQLLFYSVGIGQISSEVPQNLSASRPQDRQFILSSKKLLLSDSGFYLCAFREEETQYFGPGTRLLVL.

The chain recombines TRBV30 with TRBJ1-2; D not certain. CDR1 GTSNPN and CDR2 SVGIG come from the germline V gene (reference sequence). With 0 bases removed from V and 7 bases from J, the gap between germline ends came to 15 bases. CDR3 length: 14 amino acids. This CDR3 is CAWSVSSRLGGYTF. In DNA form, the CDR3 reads TGTGCCTGGAGTGTATCGAGCAGGTTAGGTGGCTACACCTTC.

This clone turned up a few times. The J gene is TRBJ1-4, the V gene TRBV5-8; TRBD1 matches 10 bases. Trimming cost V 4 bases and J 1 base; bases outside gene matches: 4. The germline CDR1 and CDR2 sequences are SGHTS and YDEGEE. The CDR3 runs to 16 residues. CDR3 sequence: CASSPGQGGTNEKLFF. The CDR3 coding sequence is TGTGCCAGCAGCCCCGGACAGGGGGGAACTAATGAAAAACTGTTTTTT.

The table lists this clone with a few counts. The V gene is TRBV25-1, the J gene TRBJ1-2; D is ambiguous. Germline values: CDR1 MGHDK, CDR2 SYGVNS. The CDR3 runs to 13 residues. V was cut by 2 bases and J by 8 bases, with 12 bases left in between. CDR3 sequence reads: CASSEGWLGGYTF. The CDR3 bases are TGTGCCAGCAGTGAAGGGTGGCTCGGGGGCTACACCTTC.

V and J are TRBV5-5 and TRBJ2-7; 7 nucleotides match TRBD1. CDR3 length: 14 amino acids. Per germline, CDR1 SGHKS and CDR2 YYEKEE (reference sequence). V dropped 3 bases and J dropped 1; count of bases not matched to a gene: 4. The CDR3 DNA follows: TGTGCCAGCAGCTGGATGGGACAGTCCTACGAGCAGTACTTC. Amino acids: CASSWMGQSYEQYF.

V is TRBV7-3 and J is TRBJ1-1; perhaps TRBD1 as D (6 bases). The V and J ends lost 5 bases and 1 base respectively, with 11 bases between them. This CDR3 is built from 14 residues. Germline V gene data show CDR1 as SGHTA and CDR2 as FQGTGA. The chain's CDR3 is CASSLRGQNTEAFF. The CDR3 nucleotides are TGTGCCAGCAGCCTAAGGGGACAGAACACTGAAGCTTTCTTT.

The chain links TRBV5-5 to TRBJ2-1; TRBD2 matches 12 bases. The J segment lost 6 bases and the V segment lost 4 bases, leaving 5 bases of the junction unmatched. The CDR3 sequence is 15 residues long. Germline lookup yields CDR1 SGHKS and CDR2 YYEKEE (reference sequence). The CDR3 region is CASSVLAGGGNEQFF. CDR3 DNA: TGTGCCAGCAGCGTACTAGCGGGAGGTGGCAATGAGCAGTTCTTC. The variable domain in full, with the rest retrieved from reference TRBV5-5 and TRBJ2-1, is DAGVTQSPTHLIKTRGQQVTLRCSPISGHKSVSWYQQVLGQGPQFIFQYYEKEERGRGNFPDRFSARQFPNYSSELNVNALLLGDSALYLCASSVLAGGGNEQFFGPGTRLTVL.

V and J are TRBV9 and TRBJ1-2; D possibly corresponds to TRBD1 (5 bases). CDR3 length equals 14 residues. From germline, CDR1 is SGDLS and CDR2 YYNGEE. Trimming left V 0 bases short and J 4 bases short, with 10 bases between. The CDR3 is CASSVDKGIYGYTF. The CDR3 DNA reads TGTGCCAGCAGCGTAGATAAGGGGATCTATGGCTACACCTTC.

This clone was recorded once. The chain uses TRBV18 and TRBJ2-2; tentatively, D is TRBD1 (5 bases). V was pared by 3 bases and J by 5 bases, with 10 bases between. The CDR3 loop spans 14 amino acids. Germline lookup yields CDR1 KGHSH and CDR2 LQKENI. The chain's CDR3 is CASSPGRATGELFF. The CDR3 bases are TGTGCCAGCTCACCGGGCAGGGCGACCGGGGAGCTGTTTTTT. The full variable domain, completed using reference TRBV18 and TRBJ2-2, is NAGVMQNPRHLVRRRGQEARLRCSPMKGHSHVYWYRQLPEEGLKFMVYLQKENIIDESGMPKERFSAEFPKEGPSILRIQQVVRGDSAAYFCASSPGRATGELFFGEGSRLTVL.

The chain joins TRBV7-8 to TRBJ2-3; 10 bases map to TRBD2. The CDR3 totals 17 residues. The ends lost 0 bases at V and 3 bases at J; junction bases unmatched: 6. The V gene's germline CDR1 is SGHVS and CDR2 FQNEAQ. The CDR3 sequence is CASSLAYLAGVTDTQYF. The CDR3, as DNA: TGTGCCAGCAGCTTAGCCTACCTAGCGGGAGTGACAGATACGCAGTATTTT.

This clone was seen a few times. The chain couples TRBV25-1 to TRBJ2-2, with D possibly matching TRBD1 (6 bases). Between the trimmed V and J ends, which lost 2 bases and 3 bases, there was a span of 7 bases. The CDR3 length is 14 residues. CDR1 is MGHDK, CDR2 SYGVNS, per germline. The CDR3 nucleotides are TGTGCCAGCAGTGAAGGGGGCGACACCGGGGAGCTGTTTTTT. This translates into CASSEGGDTGELFF.

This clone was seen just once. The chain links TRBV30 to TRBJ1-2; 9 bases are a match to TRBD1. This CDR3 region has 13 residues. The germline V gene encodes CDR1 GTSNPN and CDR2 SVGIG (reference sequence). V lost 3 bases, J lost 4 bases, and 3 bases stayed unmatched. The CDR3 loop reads CAWRQGAVYGYTF. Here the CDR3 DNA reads TGTGCCTGGAGACAGGGGGCCGTCTATGGCTACACCTTC.

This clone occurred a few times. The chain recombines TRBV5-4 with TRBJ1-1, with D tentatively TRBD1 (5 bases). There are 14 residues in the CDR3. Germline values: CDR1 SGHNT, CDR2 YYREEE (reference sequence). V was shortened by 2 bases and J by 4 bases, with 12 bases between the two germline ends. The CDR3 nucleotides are TGTGCCAGCAGCTTACAGGTCTCGCCCACTGAAGCTTTCTTT. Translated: CASSLQVSPTEAFF.

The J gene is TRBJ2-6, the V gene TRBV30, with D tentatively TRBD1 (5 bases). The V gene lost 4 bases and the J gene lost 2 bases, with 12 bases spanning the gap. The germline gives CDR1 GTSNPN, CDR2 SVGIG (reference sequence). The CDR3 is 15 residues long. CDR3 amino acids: CAWTSGYAGANVLTF. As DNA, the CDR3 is TGTGCCTGGACCTCAGGGTACGCTGGGGCCAACGTCCTGACTTTC.

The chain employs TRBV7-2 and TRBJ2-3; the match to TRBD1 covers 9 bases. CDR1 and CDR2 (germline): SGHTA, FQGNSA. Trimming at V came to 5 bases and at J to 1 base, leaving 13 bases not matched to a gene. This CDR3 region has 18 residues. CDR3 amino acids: CASSRTGAMGGRTDTQYF. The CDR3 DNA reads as TGTGCCAGCAGCCGGACAGGGGCAATGGGGGGCCGCACAGATACGCAGTATTTT.

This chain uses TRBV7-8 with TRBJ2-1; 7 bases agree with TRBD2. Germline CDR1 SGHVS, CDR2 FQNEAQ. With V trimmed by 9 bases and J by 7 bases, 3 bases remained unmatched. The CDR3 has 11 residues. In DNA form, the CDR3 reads TGTGCCAGTTACGGGGGGAATGAGCAGTTCTTC. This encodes CASYGGNEQFF.

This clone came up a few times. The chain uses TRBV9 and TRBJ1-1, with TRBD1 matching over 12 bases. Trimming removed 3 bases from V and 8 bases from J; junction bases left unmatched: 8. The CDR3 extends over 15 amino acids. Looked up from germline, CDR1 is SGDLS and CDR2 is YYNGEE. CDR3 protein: CASSAPGTGGREAFF. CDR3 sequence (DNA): TGTGCCAGCAGCGCACCCGGGACAGGGGGCCGAGAAGCTTTCTTT.

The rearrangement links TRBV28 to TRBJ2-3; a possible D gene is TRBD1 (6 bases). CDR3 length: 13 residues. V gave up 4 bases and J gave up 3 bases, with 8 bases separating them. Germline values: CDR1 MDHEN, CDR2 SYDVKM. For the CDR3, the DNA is TGTGCCAGCAGTTCTACAGGGACAGATACGCAGTATTTT. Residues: CASSSTGTDTQYF.

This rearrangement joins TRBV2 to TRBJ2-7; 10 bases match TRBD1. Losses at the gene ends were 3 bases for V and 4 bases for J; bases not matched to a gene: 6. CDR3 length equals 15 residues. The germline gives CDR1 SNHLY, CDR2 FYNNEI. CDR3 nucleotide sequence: TGTGCCAGCAGTGATCCGGGACAGGGGATATACGAGCAGTACTTC. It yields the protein CASSDPGQGIYEQYF.